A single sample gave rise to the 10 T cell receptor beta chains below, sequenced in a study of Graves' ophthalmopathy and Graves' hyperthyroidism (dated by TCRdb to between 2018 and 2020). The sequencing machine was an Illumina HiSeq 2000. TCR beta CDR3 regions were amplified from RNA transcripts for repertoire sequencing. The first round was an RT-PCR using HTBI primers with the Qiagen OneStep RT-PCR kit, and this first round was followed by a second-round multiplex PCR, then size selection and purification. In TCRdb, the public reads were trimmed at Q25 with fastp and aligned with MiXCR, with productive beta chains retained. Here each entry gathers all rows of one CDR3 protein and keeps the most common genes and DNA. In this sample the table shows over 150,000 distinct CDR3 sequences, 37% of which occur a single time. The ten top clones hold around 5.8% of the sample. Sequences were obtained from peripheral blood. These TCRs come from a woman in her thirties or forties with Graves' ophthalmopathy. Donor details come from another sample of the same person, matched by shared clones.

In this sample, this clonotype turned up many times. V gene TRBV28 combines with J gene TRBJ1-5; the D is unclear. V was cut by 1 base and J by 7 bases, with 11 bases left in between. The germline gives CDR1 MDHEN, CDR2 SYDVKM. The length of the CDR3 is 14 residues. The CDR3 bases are TGTGCCAGCAGTTTATCCCAGGCGGGCCAGCCCCAGCATTTT. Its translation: CASSLSQAGQPQHF.

The CDR3 DNA reads as TGTGCCAGCAGTTTAAACAGGGGGGCGAGAAGCTCCTACGAGCAGTACTTC. This translates into CASSLNRGARSSYEQYF. The rearrangement uses TRBV28 and TRBJ2-7; 8 bases map to TRBD1. V lost 2 bases and J lost 0; bases outside the gene matches: 9. The germline CDR1 and CDR2 sequences are MDHEN and SYDVKM. The CDR3 loop spans 17 amino acids.

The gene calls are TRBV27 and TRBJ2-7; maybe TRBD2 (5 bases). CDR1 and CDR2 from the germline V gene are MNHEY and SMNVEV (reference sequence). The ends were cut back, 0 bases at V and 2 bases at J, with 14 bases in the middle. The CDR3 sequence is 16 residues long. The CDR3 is CASSLSLGRTPYEQYF. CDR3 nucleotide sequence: TGTGCCAGCAGTTTATCCCTCGGCAGGACTCCCTACGAGCAGTACTTC.

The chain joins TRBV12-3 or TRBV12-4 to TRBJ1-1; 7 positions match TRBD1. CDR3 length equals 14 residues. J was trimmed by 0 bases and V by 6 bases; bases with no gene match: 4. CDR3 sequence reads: CASSQGQLNTEAFF. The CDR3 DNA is TGTGCCAGCAGCCAGGGACAGTTGAACACTGAAGCTTTCTTT.

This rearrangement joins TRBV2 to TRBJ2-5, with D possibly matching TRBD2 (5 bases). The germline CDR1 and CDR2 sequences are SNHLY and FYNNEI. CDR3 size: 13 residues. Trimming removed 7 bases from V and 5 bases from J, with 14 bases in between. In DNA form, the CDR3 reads TGTGCCAGCACCTGGGCGGGTCTGGAGACCCAGTACTTC. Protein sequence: CASTWAGLETQYF.

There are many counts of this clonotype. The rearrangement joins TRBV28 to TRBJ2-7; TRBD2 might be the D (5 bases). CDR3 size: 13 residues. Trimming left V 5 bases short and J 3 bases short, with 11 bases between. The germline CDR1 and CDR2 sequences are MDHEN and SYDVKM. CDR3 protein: CASSTGLNYEQYF. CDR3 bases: TGTGCCAGCAGTACCGGACTGAACTACGAGCAGTACTTC.

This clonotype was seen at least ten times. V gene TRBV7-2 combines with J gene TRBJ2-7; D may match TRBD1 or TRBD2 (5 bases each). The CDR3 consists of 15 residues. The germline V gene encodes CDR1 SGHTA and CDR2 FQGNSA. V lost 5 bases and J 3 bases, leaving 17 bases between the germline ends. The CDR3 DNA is TGTGCCAGCAGCCAGAGTCGGGACGCCAACTACGAGCAGTACTTC. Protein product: CASSQSRDANYEQYF. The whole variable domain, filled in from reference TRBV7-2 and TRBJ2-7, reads GAGVSQSPSNKVTEKGKDVELRCDPISGHTALYWYRQSLGQGLEFLIYFQGNSAPDKSGLPSDRFSAERTGGSVSTLTIQRTQQEDSAVYLCASSQSRDANYEQYFGPGTRLTVT.

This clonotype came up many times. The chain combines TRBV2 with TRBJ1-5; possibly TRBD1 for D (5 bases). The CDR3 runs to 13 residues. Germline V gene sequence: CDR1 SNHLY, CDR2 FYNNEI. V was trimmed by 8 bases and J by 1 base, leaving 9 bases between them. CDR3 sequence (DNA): TGTGCCAGCCGAGGGACGAGCAATCAGCCCCAGCATTTT. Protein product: CASRGTSNQPQHF.

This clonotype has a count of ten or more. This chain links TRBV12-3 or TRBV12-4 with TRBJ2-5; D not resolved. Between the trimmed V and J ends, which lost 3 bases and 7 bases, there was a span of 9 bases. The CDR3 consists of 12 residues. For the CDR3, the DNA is TGTGCCAGCAGTTTTTCCTCAGCGACCCAGTACTTC. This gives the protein CASSFSSATQYF.

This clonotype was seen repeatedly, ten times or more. CDR3 sequence (DNA): TGTGCCACCATCTACGGGGGAGAAGGGCAGCCCCAGCATTTT. Its translation is CATIYGGEGQPQHF. The J gene is TRBJ1-5, the V gene TRBV12-3 or TRBV12-4; D might be TRBD1 (5 bases). CDR3 length: 14 amino acids. Trimming took off 10 bases at V and 7 bases at J, with 20 bases between the two ends.